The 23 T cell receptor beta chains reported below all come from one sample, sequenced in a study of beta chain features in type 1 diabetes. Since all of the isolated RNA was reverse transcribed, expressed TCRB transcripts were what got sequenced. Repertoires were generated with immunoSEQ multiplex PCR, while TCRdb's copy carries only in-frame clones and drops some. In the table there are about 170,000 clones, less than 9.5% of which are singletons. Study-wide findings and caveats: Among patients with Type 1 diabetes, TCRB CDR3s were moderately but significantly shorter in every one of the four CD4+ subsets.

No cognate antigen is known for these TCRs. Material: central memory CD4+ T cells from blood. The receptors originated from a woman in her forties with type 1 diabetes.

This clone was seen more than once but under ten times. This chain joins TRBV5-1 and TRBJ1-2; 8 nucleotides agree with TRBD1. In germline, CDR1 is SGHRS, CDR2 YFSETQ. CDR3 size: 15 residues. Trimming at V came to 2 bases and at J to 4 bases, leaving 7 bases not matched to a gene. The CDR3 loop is CASSFDRGNPYGYTF. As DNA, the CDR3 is TGCGCCAGCAGCTTTGACAGGGGTAACCCCTATGGCTACACCTTC.

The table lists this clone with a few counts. For the CDR3, the DNA is TGTGCCAGCAGTTCCCTTCGCACAGGGGGATTGCCGCTGAGCTCCTACGAGCAGTACTTC. Translation gives CASSSLRTGGLPLSSYEQYF. This chain connects TRBV28 to TRBJ2-7; TRBD1 matches at 8 bases. CDR1 MDHEN and CDR2 SYDVKM come from the germline V gene. V shed 4 bases and J 0 bases; nucleotides not matched to a gene: 20. The CDR3 length is 20 residues. Full variable domain (rest looked up from reference TRBV28 and TRBJ2-7): DVKVTQSSRYLVKRTGEKVFLECVQDMDHENMFWYRQDPGLGLRLIYFSYDVKMKEKGDIPEGYSVSREKKERFSLILESASTNQTSMYLCASSSLRTGGLPLSSYEQYFGPGTRLTVT.

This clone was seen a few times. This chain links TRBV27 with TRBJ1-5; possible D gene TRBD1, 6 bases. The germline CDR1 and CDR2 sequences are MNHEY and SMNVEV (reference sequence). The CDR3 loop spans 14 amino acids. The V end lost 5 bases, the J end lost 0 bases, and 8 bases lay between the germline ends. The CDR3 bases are TGTGCCAGCAGTGGACAGTATAGCAATCAGCCCCAGCATTTT. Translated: CASSGQYSNQPQHF.

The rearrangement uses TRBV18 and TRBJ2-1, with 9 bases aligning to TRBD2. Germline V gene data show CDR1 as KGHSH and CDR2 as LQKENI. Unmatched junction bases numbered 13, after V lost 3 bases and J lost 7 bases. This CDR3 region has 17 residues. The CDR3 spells CASSPLTFLAGRNEQFF. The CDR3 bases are TGTGCCAGCTCACCTCTCACCTTTCTAGCGGGGCGGAATGAGCAGTTCTTC.

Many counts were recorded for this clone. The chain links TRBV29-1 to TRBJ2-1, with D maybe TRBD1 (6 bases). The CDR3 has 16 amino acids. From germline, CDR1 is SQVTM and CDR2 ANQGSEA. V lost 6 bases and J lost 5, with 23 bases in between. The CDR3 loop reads CSVRDISQTRNNEQFF. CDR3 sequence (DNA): TGCAGCGTCCGGGACATATCCCAAACCAGAAACAATGAGCAGTTCTTC.

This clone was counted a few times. The CDR3 sequence: CASSQGGREEGYTF. In DNA, the CDR3 is TGTGCCAGCAGCCAAGGAGGCAGGGAGGAAGGCTACACCTTC. The chain uses TRBV7-2 and TRBJ1-2; D is possibly TRBD1 (5 bases). Germline V gene data show CDR1 as SGHTA and CDR2 as FQGNSA. Between the trimmed V and J ends, which lost 5 bases and 8 bases, there was a span of 18 bases. CDR3 size: 14 residues.

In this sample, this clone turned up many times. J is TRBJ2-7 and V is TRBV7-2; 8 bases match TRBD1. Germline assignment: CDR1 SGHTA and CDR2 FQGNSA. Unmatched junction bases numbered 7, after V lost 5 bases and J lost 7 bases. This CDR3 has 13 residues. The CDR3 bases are TGTGCCAGCAGCCAGGGACAGGCAGGGGAGCAGTACTTC. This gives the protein CASSQGQAGEQYF.

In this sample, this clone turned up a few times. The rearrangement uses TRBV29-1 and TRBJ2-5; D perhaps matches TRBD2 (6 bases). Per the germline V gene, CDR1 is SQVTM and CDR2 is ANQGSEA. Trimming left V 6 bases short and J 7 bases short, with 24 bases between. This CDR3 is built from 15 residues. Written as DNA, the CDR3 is TGCAGCGTCGCCGTCCCTGGAGGGGAAAGTTGGACCCAGTACTTC. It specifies CSVAVPGGESWTQYF.

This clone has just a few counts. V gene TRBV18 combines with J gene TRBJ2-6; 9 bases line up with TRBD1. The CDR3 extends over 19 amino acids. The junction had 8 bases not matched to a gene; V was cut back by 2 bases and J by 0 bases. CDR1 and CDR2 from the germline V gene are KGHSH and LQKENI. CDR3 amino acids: CASSPSPGQGLSGANVLTF. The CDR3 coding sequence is TGTGCCAGCTCACCAAGCCCGGGACAGGGTCTCTCTGGGGCCAACGTCCTGACTTTC.

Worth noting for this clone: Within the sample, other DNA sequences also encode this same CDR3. The DNA of the CDR3 is TGTGCCAGCAGTAGGACTAGCGGTTCCTACGAGCAGTACTTC. This translates into CASSRTSGSYEQYF. This sequence joins TRBV2 and TRBJ2-7, with 10 positions matching TRBD2. This CDR3 is built from 14 residues. The germline V gene has CDR1 SNHLY and CDR2 FYNNEI. J lost 1 base, V lost 5 bases, and 2 bases had no gene match.

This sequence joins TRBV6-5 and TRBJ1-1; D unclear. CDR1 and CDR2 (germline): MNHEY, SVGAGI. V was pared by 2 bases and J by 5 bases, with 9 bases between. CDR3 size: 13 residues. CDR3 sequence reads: CASSYGRRTEAFF. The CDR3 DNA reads TGTGCCAGCAGTTACGGGAGGAGGACTGAAGCTTTCTTT.

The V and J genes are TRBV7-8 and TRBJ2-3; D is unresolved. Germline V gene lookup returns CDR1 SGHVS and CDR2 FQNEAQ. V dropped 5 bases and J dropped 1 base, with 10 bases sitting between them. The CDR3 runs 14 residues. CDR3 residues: CASSPQTRTDTQYF. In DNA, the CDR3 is TGTGCCAGCAGCCCCCAGACTCGCACAGATACGCAGTATTTT.

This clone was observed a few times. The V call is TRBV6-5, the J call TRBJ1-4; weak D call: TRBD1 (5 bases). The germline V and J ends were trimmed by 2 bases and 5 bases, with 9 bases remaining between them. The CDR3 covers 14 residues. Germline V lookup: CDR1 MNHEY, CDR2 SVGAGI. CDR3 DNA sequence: TGTGCCAGCAGTTACGGGCGGGGGAATGAAAAACTGTTTTTT. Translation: CASSYGRGNEKLFF.

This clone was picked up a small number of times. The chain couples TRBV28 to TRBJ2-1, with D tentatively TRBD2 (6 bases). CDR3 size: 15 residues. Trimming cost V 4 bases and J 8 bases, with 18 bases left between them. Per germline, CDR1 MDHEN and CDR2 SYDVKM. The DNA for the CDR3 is TGTGCCAGCAGTTCCTTGGGGGGTCGCCGGGATGAGCAGTTCTTC. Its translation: CASSSLGGRRDEQFF. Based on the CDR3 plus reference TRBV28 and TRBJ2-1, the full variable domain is DVKVTQSSRYLVKRTGEKVFLECVQDMDHENMFWYRQDPGLGLRLIYFSYDVKMKEKGDIPEGYSVSREKKERFSLILESASTNQTSMYLCASSSLGGRRDEQFFGPGTRLTVL.

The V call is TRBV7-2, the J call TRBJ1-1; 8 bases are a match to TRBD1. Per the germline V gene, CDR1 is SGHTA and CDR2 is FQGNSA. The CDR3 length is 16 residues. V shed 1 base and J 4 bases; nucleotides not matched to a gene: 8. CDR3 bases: TGTGCCAGCAGCTTAGGGACAGGGTGGTTGGGCACTGAAGCTTTCTTT. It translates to CASSLGTGWLGTEAFF.

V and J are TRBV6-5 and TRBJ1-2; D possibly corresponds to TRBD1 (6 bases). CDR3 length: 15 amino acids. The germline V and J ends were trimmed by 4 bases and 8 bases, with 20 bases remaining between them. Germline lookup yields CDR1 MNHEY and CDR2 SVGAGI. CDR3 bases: TGTGCCAGCAGTTCCCCGCTGGGGGGGGGCGTCGGCTACACCTTC. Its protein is CASSSPLGGGVGYTF.

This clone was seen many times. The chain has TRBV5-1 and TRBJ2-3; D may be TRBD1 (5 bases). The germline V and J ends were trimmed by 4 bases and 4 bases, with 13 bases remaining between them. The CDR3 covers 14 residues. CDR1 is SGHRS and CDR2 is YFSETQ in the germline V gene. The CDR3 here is CASSANPGSDTQYF. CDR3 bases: TGCGCCAGCAGCGCCAACCCAGGGTCAGATACGCAGTATTTT.

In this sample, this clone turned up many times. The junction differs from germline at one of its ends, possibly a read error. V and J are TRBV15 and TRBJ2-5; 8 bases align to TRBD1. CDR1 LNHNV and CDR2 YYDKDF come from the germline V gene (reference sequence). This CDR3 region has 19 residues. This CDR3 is CATSRGQGRGVAYQETQYF. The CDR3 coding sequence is TGTGCCACCAGTAGAGGACAGGGTAGGGGGGTAGCGTACCAAGAGACCCAGTACTTC.

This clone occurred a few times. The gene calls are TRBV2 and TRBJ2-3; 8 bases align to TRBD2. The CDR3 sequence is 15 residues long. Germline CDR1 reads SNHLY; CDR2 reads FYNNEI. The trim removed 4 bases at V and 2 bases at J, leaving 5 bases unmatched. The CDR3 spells CASSASGSDTDTQYF. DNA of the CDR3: TGTGCCAGCAGTGCCAGCGGGAGCGACACAGATACGCAGTATTTT.

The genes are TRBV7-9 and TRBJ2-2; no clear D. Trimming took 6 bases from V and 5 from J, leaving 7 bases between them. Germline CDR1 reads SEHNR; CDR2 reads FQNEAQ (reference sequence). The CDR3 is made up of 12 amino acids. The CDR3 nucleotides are TGTGCCAGCAGTCATGAGACCGGGGAGCTGTTTTTT. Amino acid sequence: CASSHETGELFF.

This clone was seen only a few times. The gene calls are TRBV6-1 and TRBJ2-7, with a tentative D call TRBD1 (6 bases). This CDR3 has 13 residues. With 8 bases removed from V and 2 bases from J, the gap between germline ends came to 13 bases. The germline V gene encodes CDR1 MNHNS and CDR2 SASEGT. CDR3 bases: TGTGCCAGCGCCCCGACAGGCCCCTACGAGCAGTACTTC. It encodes CASAPTGPYEQYF.

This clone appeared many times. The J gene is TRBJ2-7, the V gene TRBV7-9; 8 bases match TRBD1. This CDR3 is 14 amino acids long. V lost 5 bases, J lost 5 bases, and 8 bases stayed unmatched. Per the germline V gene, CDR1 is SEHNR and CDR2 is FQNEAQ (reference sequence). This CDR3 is CASSHYRGWDEQYF. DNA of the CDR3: TGTGCCAGCAGCCACTACAGGGGGTGGGACGAGCAGTACTTC.

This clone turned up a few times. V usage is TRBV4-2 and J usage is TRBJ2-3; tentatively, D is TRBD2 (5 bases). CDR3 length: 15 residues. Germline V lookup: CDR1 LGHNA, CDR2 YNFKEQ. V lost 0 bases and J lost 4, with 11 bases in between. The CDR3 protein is CASSQELAGADTQYF. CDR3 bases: TGTGCCAGCAGCCAAGAGCTGGCGGGCGCAGATACGCAGTATTTT.